The subject of this entry is one TCR beta chain. This record comes from a study of technical replicates of blood from several donors. Using immunoSEQ multiplex PCR, the repertoire was profiled, and TCRdb retains in-frame clones only, with some absent. The data show some 80,000 clones, around 97% seen once. This receptor was identified in a human donor in good health. Sequenced sample: T cells isolated from PBMCs.

CDR3 protein: CASSFVAGGTDTQYF. In DNA form, the CDR3 reads TGTGCCAGCAGTTTCGTAGCGGGGGGAACAGATACGCAGTATTTT. V and J are TRBV6-5 and TRBJ2-3; the match to TRBD2 covers 10 bases. The V segment lost 4 bases and the J segment 3 bases; nucleotides outside the gene matches: 4. Per germline, CDR1 MNHEY and CDR2 SVGAGI. The CDR3 totals 15 residues.